The clone carrying this T cell receptor beta chain was counted only a few times. No antigen is known for it. Every donor had blood drawn once into heparin, roughly 0.11 L on average. Investigators reverse transcribed all isolated RNA, so they sequenced expressed TCRB transcripts. The repertoire was sequenced with immunoSEQ multiplex PCR; TCRdb's copy has only in-frame clones and lacks some. Here the sample spans roughly 310,000 clones, approximately 9.9% being singletons. This sample was taken from a study of beta chain features in type 1 diabetes. Study findings and constraints: cDNA sequencing could over-represent cells with high TCR expression.

Looked up from germline, CDR1 is MNHEY and CDR2 is SVGAGI. This CDR3 comprises 16 residues. Deletions cut 0 bases from V and 5 bases from J, with 16 bases between. The chain carries TRBV6-5 and TRBJ2-5; possibly TRBD2 for D (6 bases). This clonotype originated in a woman aged 30 to 39 in good health. The sequenced sample consisted of naive CD4+ T cells from blood. For the CDR3, the DNA is TGTGCCAGCAGTTACTCCCGCAGGGCCGCGGGGGAGACCCAGTACTTC. This encodes CASSYSRRAAGETQYF.